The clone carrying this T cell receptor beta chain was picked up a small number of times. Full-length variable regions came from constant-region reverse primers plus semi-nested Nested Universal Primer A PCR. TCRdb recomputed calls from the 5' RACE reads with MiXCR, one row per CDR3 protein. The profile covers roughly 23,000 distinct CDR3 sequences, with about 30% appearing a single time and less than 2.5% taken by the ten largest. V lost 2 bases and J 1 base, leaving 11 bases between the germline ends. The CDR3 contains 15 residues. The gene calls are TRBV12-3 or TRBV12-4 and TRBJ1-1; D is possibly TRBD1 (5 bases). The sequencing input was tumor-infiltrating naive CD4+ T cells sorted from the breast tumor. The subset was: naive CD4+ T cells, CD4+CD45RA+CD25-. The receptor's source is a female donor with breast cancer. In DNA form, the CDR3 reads TGTGCCAGCAGTTTAATGGGGGGGGGGAACACTGAAGCTTTCTTT. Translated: CASSLMGGGNTEAFF.